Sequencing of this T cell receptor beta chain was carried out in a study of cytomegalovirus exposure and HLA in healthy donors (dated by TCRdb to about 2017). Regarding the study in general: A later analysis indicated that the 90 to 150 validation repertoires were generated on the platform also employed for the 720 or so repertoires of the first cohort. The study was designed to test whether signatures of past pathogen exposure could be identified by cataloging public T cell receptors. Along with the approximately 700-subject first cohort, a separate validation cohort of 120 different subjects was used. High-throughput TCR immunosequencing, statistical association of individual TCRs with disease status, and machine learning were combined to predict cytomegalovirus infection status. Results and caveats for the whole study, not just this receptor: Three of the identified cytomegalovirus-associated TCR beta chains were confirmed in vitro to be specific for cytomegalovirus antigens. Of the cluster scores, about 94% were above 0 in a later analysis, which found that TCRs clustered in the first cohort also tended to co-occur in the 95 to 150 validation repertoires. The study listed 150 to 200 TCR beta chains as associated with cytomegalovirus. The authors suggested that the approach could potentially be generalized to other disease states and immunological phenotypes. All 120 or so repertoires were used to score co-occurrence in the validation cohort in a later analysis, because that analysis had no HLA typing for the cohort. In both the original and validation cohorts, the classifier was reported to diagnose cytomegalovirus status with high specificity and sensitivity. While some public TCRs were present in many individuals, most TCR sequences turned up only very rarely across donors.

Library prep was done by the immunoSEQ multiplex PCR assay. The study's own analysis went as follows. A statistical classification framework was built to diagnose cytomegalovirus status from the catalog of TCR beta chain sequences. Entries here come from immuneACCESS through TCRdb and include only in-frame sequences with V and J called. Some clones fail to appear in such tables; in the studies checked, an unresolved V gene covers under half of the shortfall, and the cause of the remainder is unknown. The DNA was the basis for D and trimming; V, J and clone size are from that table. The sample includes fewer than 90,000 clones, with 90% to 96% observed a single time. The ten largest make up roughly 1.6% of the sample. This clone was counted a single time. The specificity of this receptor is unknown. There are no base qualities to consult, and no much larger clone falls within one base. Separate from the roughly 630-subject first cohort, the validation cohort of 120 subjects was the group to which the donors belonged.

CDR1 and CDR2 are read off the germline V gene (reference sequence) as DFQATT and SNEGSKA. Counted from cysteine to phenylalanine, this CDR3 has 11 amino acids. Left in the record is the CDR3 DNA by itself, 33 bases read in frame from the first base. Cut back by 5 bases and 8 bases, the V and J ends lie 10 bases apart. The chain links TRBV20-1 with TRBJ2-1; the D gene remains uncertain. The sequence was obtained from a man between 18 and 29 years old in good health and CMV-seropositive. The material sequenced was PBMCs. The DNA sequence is TGCAGTGCTCGCGGAGCATATGAGCAGTTCTTC. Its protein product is CSARGAYEQFF.